The present T cell receptor beta chain was sequenced within a study of shared clonotypes between healthy human individuals (dated by TCRdb to 2020 to 2022). General notes on the study: The cohort included a few men and a couple of women between 18 and 49 years of age. Each donor's leukapheresis produced roughly between about 0.9 and 9.5 billion PBMCs. To increase sequencing depth and limit assay-specific biases, TCR repertoire library preparation and sequencing were carried out by different laboratories using diverse techniques. To estimate repertoire size and how much clonotypes are shared between individuals, the study performed deep sequencing of blood TCR repertoires from 4 to 6 healthy adults. For each donor, CD4 naive and CD4 memory were each given three plates, CD8 naive was given two plates, and CD8 memory was given one plate.

With regard to this clone: The antigen this receptor binds is unknown. There are no base qualities to consult, and no much larger clone falls within one base.

Healthy HIV-negative adults with no recently reported acute infections or vaccinations were included as donors. Only Caucasian adults living in Nashville, Tennessee, USA were represented among the donors. Magnetic negative selection was used to enrich CD4+ T cells, after which naive cells were positively selected on CD45RA and the negative fraction became the memory subset. After blood collection by leukapheresis, PBMCs were isolated using Ficoll-Histopaque density gradient centrifugation and then cryopreserved in the vapor phase of liquid nitrogen. Analytical flow cytometry was used to check the purity and quantity of every magnetically sorted T cell population. Genomic DNA was isolated from every sorted fraction and measured by UV absorbance on a Nanodrop 2000c. Compared with germline, V lacks 5 bases and J lacks 7 bases; bases without a gene match: 6. Per the germline V gene (reference sequence), SEHNR is the CDR1 and FQNEAQ is the CDR2. The CDR3 measures 16 amino acids from cysteine to phenylalanine. The sequence is cut down to CDR3 DNA, 48 bases in frame from base 1.

TCR CDR3 regions were amplified from genomic DNA by multiplex PCR using the deep immunoSEQ assay. Extracted genomic DNA from each cell subset was spread evenly across all wells of several immunoSEQ 96-well plates, with each plate serving as a replicate. For sorted subsets, approximately 200 ng of genomic DNA, equivalent to around 30,000 T cell genomes, went into each replicate PCR. Purified libraries were measured with a Qubit 3.0 fluorometer, size-checked on a Bioanalyzer 2100, and measured again with the KAPA Library Quantification kit. Every immunoSEQ 96-well plate was sequenced on a separate single-read 150-cycle Illumina NextSeq 550 flow cell. On the authors' methods: Because only junctional sequences without quality scores were contained in the immunoSEQ output, filtering matching that applied to full-length reads could not be performed. To assign V/J genes and CDR3, sequences were annotated using PyIR, a Python wrapper for IgBLAST v1.9, with IMGT germline references. Reads were filtered out if the reads had weak V/J assignments (E-value above 1e-6), no CDR3, stop codons, out-of-frame junctions, or ambiguous translated residues. A V3J clonotype was defined by an identical inferred V gene, J gene, and CDR3 amino acid sequence. The percentage overlap between two repertoires was calculated by dividing the number of shared unique clonotypes by the size of the smaller repertoire. Richness of each repertoire was evaluated using RTK rarefaction, the Chao1 estimator, and Recon v2.1 estimates of unobserved clonotypes. Generation probabilities were computed with OLGA for all TCRbeta clonotypes obtained by the gDNA method from several donors. The source is immuneACCESS, and TCRdb retained only in-frame sequences with V and J called. Part of the clones is not carried over; for the studies checked, unresolved V genes explain less than half of this, and the remainder is unexplained. D and trimming were read from the DNA, whereas the V and J calls and clone size are those reported in that table. This sample holds 2 million to 2.5 million clones; approximately 90% were observed only once. The ten top clones hold around 0.4% of the sample.

The full study reports these points: Estimated clonotype richness was generally larger for naive than for memory subsets. Based on pairwise subsampling, the degree of clonotype sharing among donors was expected to be affected by sequencing depth. Across several donors, approximately 4.9% of naive CD4, 3% to 3.5% of naive CD8, roughly 2.3% of memory CD4, and roughly 0.41% of memory CD8 clonotypes were shared. Sampling was limited to blood, and TCR repertoires in tissue likely differ from TCR repertoires in blood. The small number of donors limited the genetic and exposure-history diversity represented. Compared with non-shared clonotypes, clonotypes shared by all four sorted-subset donors had higher generation probabilities. Even with the large sequencing depth, rarefaction of the sorted-subset datasets indicated that sequencing was incomplete.

This clonotype was sampled from a man between 18 and 35 years old in good health. Some clones in this sample may be carry-over from other donors' samples. The specimen was naive CD4+ T cells from PBMCs. Read against the paper, the sample's cell subset or site label means: CD45RA+ positively selected. Recombination joined TRBV7-9 with TRBJ2-1; 15 central nucleotides agree with TRBD2. The DNA reads as follows: TGTGCCAGCAGCGAACCGGGACTAGCGGGAGGTAATGAGCAGTTCTTC. It translates to CASSEPGLAGGNEQFF.